This T cell receptor beta chain was documented in a study of blood T cell repertoires in COVID-19. Profiling relied on immunoSEQ multiplex PCR, and the TCRdb table lists in-frame clones only, not all of them. The table has fewer than 450,000 clones, about 90% seen once; the top ten hold 7.3%. V was shortened by 1 base and J by 5 bases, with 5 bases between the two germline ends. From germline, CDR1 is MGHRA and CDR2 YSYEKL. The CDR3 consists of 12 residues. The sequence derives from a woman in her seventies with COVID-19, enrolled during active disease. Sequenced input: peripheral blood. This chain joins TRBV4-1 and TRBJ1-2; no clear D. The CDR3 loop is CASSQGRYGYTF. Written as DNA, the CDR3 is TGCGCCAGCAGCCAAGGGAGATATGGCTACACCTTC.